This T cell receptor beta chain was captured by sequencing in a study of shared clonotypes between healthy human individuals. Notes on the study in general: Rarefaction curves obtained for sorted subsets showed sequencing incomplete despite large depth.

The donors were adults (healthy and HIV-negative) with no recent acute infections or vaccinations. The CDR3 runs 16 residues. The germline V and J ends were trimmed by 0 bases and 0 bases, with 11 bases remaining between them. Germline CDR1 is SGHRS and CDR2 is YFSETQ. Deep level was the assay's run setting. The table came from immunoSEQ multiplex PCR; TCRdb's copy has only in-frame clones and leaves some out. This table has around 720,000 clones, less than 80% appearing once. This clone was seen repeatedly, ten times or more. The antigen is not known. Other DNA sequences in the same sample also yield this CDR3.

The receptor was isolated from a woman aged 30 to 39 in good health. The sample comprised memory CD4+ T cells sorted from blood. Subset in this sample: CD45RA-negative fraction. The chain joins TRBV5-1 to TRBJ2-3; D is ambiguous. The CDR3 spells CASSLVNGPSTDTQYF. DNA for the CDR3: TGCGCCAGCAGCTTGGTGAACGGTCCTAGCACAGATACGCAGTATTTT.